This is a list of T cell receptor beta chains from one sample in a study of T cell changes during pregnancy in multiple sclerosis. TCRdb's table, derived via immunoSEQ multiplex PCR, lists solely in-frame clones and lacks some. The data hold tens of thousands of clones, with about 89% observed a single time. Sequences were derived from CD4+ T cells from peripheral blood mononuclear cells, sampled in the third trimester of pregnancy. The origin of the receptors is a female donor in good health, enrolled as a control in a pregnancy study. The CDR3 runs from the conserved cysteine through the conserved F or W. D genes are given only for firm matches. Size values are once, few and many counts, or a class for expanded clones, and some rows have none.

clone size: NA; V gene: TRBV7-2; CDR3 length: 17; J gene: TRBJ2-3; D gene: TRBD2; CDR3 protein: CASSLATVAGGTNTQYF; CDR3 DNA: TGTGCCAGCAGCTTAGCGACGGTAGCGGGGGGCACCAACACGCAGTATTTT
clone size: NA; V gene: TRBV29-1; CDR3 length: 13; J gene: TRBJ1-2; D gene: NA; CDR3 protein: CSVEEGGTPPPTF; CDR3 DNA: TGCAGCGTTGAAGAGGGCGGGACCCCTCCCCCCACCTTC
clone size: NA; V gene: TRBV7-2; CDR3 length: 18; J gene: TRBJ2-1; D gene: TRBD2; CDR3 protein: CASSPLAGEGFTRDEQFF; CDR3 DNA: TGTGCCAGCAGTCCGCTAGCGGGAGAGGGTTTTACGAGAGATGAGCAGTTCTTC
clone size: NA; V gene: TRBV28; CDR3 length: 13; J gene: TRBJ1-2; D gene: NA; CDR3 protein: CASSLSNPTGYTF; CDR3 DNA: TGTGCCAGCAGTTTGTCTAACCCAACGGGCTACACCTTC
clone size: NA; V gene: TRBV28; CDR3 length: 13; J gene: TRBJ1-1; D gene: NA; CDR3 protein: CASSQTPNTEAFF; CDR3 DNA: TGTGCCAGCAGCCAAACACCGAACACTGAAGCTTTCTTT
clone size: NA; V gene: TRBV6-5; CDR3 length: 14; J gene: TRBJ2-2; D gene: NA; CDR3 protein: CASSYQGGIGELFF; CDR3 DNA: TGTGCCAGCAGTTACCAGGGAGGTATCGGGGAGCTGTTTTTT
clone size: NA; V gene: TRBV6-1; CDR3 length: 15; J gene: TRBJ2-4; D gene: TRBD1; CDR3 protein: CASSGGQDRGNIQYF; CDR3 DNA: TGTGCCAGCAGTGGAGGACAGGACCGGGGAAACATTCAGTACTTC
clone size: NA; V gene: TRBV19; CDR3 length: 15; J gene: TRBJ1-1; D gene: NA; CDR3 protein: CASSIGAGLNTEAFF; CDR3 DNA: TGTGCCAGTAGTATAGGGGCGGGTTTGAACACTGAAGCTTTCTTT
clone size: once; V gene: TRBV4-2; CDR3 length: 16; J gene: TRBJ2-7; D gene: NA; CDR3 protein: CASSPRPDPSNYEQYF; CDR3 DNA: TGTGCCAGCAGCCCCAGGCCCGACCCCTCCAACTACGAGCAGTACTTC
clone size: NA; V gene: TRBV9; CDR3 length: 17; J gene: TRBJ2-3; D gene: TRBD2; CDR3 protein: CASSVGISGGFADTQYF; CDR3 DNA: TGTGCCAGCAGCGTAGGCATTAGCGGGGGGTTTGCAGATACGCAGTATTTT
clone size: NA; V gene: TRBV6-6; CDR3 length: 15; J gene: TRBJ1-5; D gene: TRBD1; CDR3 protein: CASSPMTGGNQPQHF; CDR3 DNA: TGTGCCAGCAGCCCAATGACAGGGGGCAATCAGCCCCAGCATTTT
clone size: once; V gene: TRBV21-1; CDR3 length: 15; J gene: TRBJ1-5; D gene: NA; CDR3 protein: CASSTWTGAGQPQHF; CDR3 DNA: TGTGCCAGCAGCACCTGGACAGGGGCTGGTCAGCCCCAGCATTTT
clone size: NA; V gene: TRBV18; CDR3 length: 14; J gene: TRBJ2-7; D gene: NA; CDR3 protein: CASSPNRAPYEQYF; CDR3 DNA: TGTGCCAGCTCACCGAACAGGGCCCCTTACGAGCAGTACTTC
clone size: NA; V gene: TRBV5-4; CDR3 length: 15; J gene: TRBJ2-7; D gene: TRBD1; CDR3 protein: CASSLGTGTPYEQYF; CDR3 DNA: TGTGCCAGCAGCCTCGGGACAGGGACCCCCTACGAGCAGTACTTC
clone size: NA; V gene: TRBV7-3; CDR3 length: 12; J gene: TRBJ2-1; D gene: NA; CDR3 protein: CASSLGREEQFF; CDR3 DNA: TGTGCCAGCAGCTTAGGACGGGAAGAGCAGTTCTTC
clone size: NA; V gene: TRBV7-2; CDR3 length: 14; J gene: TRBJ1-1; D gene: NA; CDR3 protein: CASSYPPSRKGAFF; CDR3 DNA: TGTGCCAGCAGCTACCCCCCCTCGCGGAAGGGGGCTTTCTTT
clone size: once; V gene: TRBV18; CDR3 length: 13; J gene: TRBJ2-7; D gene: NA; CDR3 protein: CASSPLDSGEQYF; CDR3 DNA: TGTGCCAGCTCACCACTAGATTCTGGCGAGCAGTACTTC
clone size: NA; V gene: TRBV6-5; CDR3 length: 15; J gene: TRBJ2-3; D gene: TRBD2; CDR3 protein: CASSGAGGTTDTQYF; CDR3 DNA: TGTGCCAGCAGTGGCGCGGGGGGGACCACAGATACGCAGTATTTT
clone size: NA; V gene: TRBV7-2; CDR3 length: 15; J gene: TRBJ2-7; D gene: TRBD2; CDR3 protein: CASSGTSGGEYEQYF; CDR3 DNA: TGTGCCAGCAGTGGGACTAGCGGGGGAGAGTACGAGCAGTACTTC
clone size: NA; V gene: TRBV6-1; CDR3 length: 15; J gene: TRBJ1-3; D gene: TRBD1; CDR3 protein: CASRSDRGSGNTIYF; CDR3 DNA: TGTGCCAGCAGGTCGGACAGGGGGTCTGGAAACACCATATATTTT
clone size: NA; V gene: TRBV5-4; CDR3 length: 13; J gene: TRBJ1-1; D gene: TRBD1; CDR3 protein: CASTGQGNTEAFF; CDR3 DNA: TGTGCCAGCACCGGACAGGGGAACACTGAAGCTTTCTTT
clone size: NA; V gene: TRBV18; CDR3 length: 15; J gene: TRBJ1-6; D gene: NA; CDR3 protein: CASSYLTGRDSPLHF; CDR3 DNA: TGTGCCAGCTCATATCTTACAGGAAGAGATTCACCCCTCCACTTT
clone size: few; V gene: TRBV5-8; CDR3 length: 15; J gene: TRBJ1-2; D gene: TRBD1; CDR3 protein: CASSLGPGQGEGYTF; CDR3 DNA: TGTGCCAGCAGCTTGGGGCCGGGACAGGGGGAAGGCTACACCTTC
clone size: once; V gene: TRBV11-2; CDR3 length: 12; J gene: TRBJ1-2; D gene: NA; CDR3 protein: CASSFGGYGYTF; CDR3 DNA: TGTGCCAGCAGCTTCGGGGGTTATGGCTACACCTTC
clone size: NA; V gene: TRBV5-6; CDR3 length: 17; J gene: TRBJ2-1; D gene: NA; CDR3 protein: CASSDVGAAGTYNEQFF; CDR3 DNA: TGTGCCAGCAGCGACGTCGGGGCAGCGGGGACATACAATGAGCAGTTCTTC
clone size: NA; V gene: TRBV7-2; CDR3 length: 18; J gene: TRBJ2-7; D gene: TRBD2; CDR3 protein: CASSSNIGFLAGIYEQYF; CDR3 DNA: TGTGCCAGCAGCTCGAACATTGGCTTTCTAGCGGGGATCTACGAGCAGTACTTC
clone size: NA; V gene: TRBV2; CDR3 length: 15; J gene: TRBJ1-5; D gene: NA; CDR3 protein: CASSEVGGSGQPQHF; CDR3 DNA: TGTGCCAGCAGTGAAGTAGGAGGGTCGGGGCAGCCCCAGCATTTT
clone size: NA; V gene: TRBV6-6; CDR3 length: 13; J gene: TRBJ1-2; D gene: NA; CDR3 protein: CASSPPGDYGYTF; CDR3 DNA: TGTGCCAGCAGCCCTCCGGGAGACTATGGCTACACCTTC
clone size: NA; V gene: TRBV7-3; CDR3 length: 12; J gene: TRBJ2-7; D gene: NA; CDR3 protein: CASSLPSYEQYF; CDR3 DNA: TGTGCCAGCAGCCTACCCTCCTACGAGCAGTACTTC
clone size: NA; V gene: TRBV28; CDR3 length: 13; J gene: TRBJ2-1; D gene: NA; CDR3 protein: CASAGTQYNEQFF; CDR3 DNA: TGTGCCAGCGCTGGGACACAGTACAATGAGCAGTTCTTC
clone size: NA; V gene: TRBV6-1; CDR3 length: 13; J gene: TRBJ1-1; D gene: NA; CDR3 protein: CASSWGTDTEAFF; CDR3 DNA: TGTGCCAGCAGTTGGGGCACTGACACTGAAGCTTTCTTT
clone size: NA; V gene: TRBV30; CDR3 length: 16; J gene: TRBJ1-1; D gene: TRBD1; CDR3 protein: CAWSSWGTGVYTEAFF; CDR3 DNA: TGTGCCTGGAGTAGTTGGGGGACAGGGGTGTACACTGAAGCTTTCTTT
clone size: NA; V gene: TRBV4-2; CDR3 length: 15; J gene: TRBJ1-2; D gene: NA; CDR3 protein: CASSQDVGGSRGYTF; CDR3 DNA: TGTGCCAGCAGCCAAGACGTCGGGGGATCGCGTGGCTACACCTTC
clone size: NA; V gene: TRBV15; CDR3 length: 13; J gene: TRBJ1-1; D gene: NA; CDR3 protein: CATSRTGNTEAFF; CDR3 DNA: TGTGCCACCAGCAGGACAGGGAACACTGAAGCTTTCTTT
clone size: NA; V gene: TRBV28; CDR3 length: 14; J gene: TRBJ2-5; D gene: NA; CDR3 protein: CASTKQGLGETQYF; CDR3 DNA: TGTGCCAGCACTAAACAGGGTCTGGGAGAGACCCAGTACTTC
clone size: NA; V gene: TRBV2; CDR3 length: 14; J gene: TRBJ2-7; D gene: TRBD1; CDR3 protein: CASRRDSNSYEQYF; CDR3 DNA: TGTGCCAGCCGAAGGGACAGTAACTCCTACGAGCAGTACTTC
clone size: NA; V gene: TRBV11-2; CDR3 length: 15; J gene: TRBJ1-2; D gene: NA; CDR3 protein: CASSLGPVGRYGYTF; CDR3 DNA: TGTGCCAGCAGCTTAGGACCAGTGGGGCGCTATGGCTACACCTTC
clone size: NA; V gene: TRBV6-4; CDR3 length: 14; J gene: TRBJ2-1; D gene: TRBD2; CDR3 protein: CASKASGRGNEQFF; CDR3 DNA: TGTGCCAGCAAAGCCAGCGGGAGAGGGAATGAGCAGTTCTTC
clone size: NA; V gene: TRBV7-2; CDR3 length: 13; J gene: TRBJ2-7; D gene: NA; CDR3 protein: CASTRGPPYEQYF; CDR3 DNA: TGTGCCAGCACGCGGGGACCTCCTTACGAGCAGTACTTC
clone size: once; V gene: TRBV11-2; CDR3 length: 16; J gene: TRBJ2-1; D gene: NA; CDR3 protein: CASSLSAGSSYNEQFF; CDR3 DNA: TGTGCCAGCAGCTTATCGGCGGGGAGCTCCTACAATGAGCAGTTCTTC
clone size: once; V gene: TRBV4-2; CDR3 length: 15; J gene: TRBJ2-2; D gene: NA; CDR3 protein: CASSQEGSGPGELFF; CDR3 DNA: TGTGCCAGCAGCCAAGAAGGGAGCGGCCCAGGGGAGCTGTTTTTT
clone size: NA; V gene: TRBV5-8; CDR3 length: 15; J gene: TRBJ1-3; D gene: NA; CDR3 protein: CASSLKGMPGNTIYF; CDR3 DNA: TGTGCCAGCAGCTTGAAGGGGATGCCTGGAAACACCATATATTTT
clone size: NA; V gene: TRBV27; CDR3 length: 15; J gene: TRBJ1-1; D gene: NA; CDR3 protein: CASSQLDFGQTEAFF; CDR3 DNA: TGTGCCAGCAGTCAACTGGACTTCGGACAGACTGAAGCTTTCTTT
clone size: once; V gene: TRBV6-6; CDR3 length: 15; J gene: TRBJ1-2; D gene: TRBD1; CDR3 protein: CASSSTDREGDGYTF; CDR3 DNA: TGTGCCAGCAGTTCCACGGACAGGGAAGGGGATGGCTACACCTTC
clone size: NA; V gene: TRBV7-2; CDR3 length: 14; J gene: TRBJ1-1; D gene: TRBD1; CDR3 protein: CASSFGRGHTEAFF; CDR3 DNA: TGTGCCAGCAGCTTCGGCAGGGGGCACACTGAAGCTTTCTTT
clone size: NA; V gene: TRBV7-3; CDR3 length: 13; J gene: TRBJ2-1; D gene: NA; CDR3 protein: CASSPIRGNEQFF; CDR3 DNA: TGTGCCAGCAGCCCGATAAGGGGCAATGAGCAGTTCTTC